This T cell receptor (beta chain) is drawn from a study of T cell changes during pregnancy in multiple sclerosis. CDR1 MDHEN and CDR2 SYDVKM come from the germline V gene. CDR3 length equals 16 residues. The V end was cut by 2 bases, the J end by 1 base, with 12 bases between. Method: immunoSEQ multiplex PCR; TCRdb's copy keeps in-frame clones and lacks some. The sample shows about 47,000 clones, 80% to 95% of them seen only once. The J gene is TRBJ2-1, the V gene TRBV28; TRBD1 might be the D (5 bases). The sample was peripheral blood, taken in the third trimester of pregnancy. This TCR derives from a female donor with multiple sclerosis, enrolled in a pregnancy study. DNA for the CDR3: TGTGCCAGCAGTTTACAGGGCGCCGGTTCCTACAATGAGCAGTTCTTC. Protein sequence: CASSLQGAGSYNEQFF.